This is a list of T cell receptor beta chains from one sample in a study of chronic HIV infection and antiretroviral therapy. TCRdb reprocessed the 5' RACE reads via MiXCR and lists one record per CDR3 protein. The sample lists around 30,000 distinct CDR3 sequences, over 7.5% occurring once. Sequences were obtained from peripheral blood. The receptors come from an adult who had HIV and had not received antiretroviral therapy, or was an uninfected healthy control (not recorded which). The CDR3 runs from the conserved cysteine through the conserved F or W. Each record gives: CDR3 DNA, CDR3 protein, J gene, V gene, clone size, D gene. A D gene is named only where the DNA matches it firmly. Clone size is not always given. Where it is, it says once, few, many or a class for expanded clones.

CDR3nt: TGTGCCAGCAGTACCCGGCTGGCGATCTCCTACAATGAGCAGTTCTTC; CDR3aa: CASSTRLAISYNEQFF; j_gene: TRBJ2-1; v_gene: TRBV6-5; abundance: many; d_gene: .
CDR3nt: TGCGCCAGCAGCCAGCACCGGGACAGGGGTTCTCCCCTCCACTTT; CDR3aa: CASSQHRDRGSPLHF; j_gene: TRBJ1-6; v_gene: TRBV4-3; abundance: .; d_gene: TRBD1
CDR3nt: TGTGCCATCAGTGATAACACAGAGAAGAACACTGAAGCTTTCTTT; CDR3aa: CAISDNTEKNTEAFF; j_gene: TRBJ1-1; v_gene: TRBV10-3; abundance: few; d_gene: .
CDR3nt: TGTGCCAGCAGTTTAACAGGGGGCGCTGGAACCGGGGAGCTGTTTTTT; CDR3aa: CASSLTGGAGTGELFF; j_gene: TRBJ2-2; v_gene: TRBV28; abundance: .; d_gene: TRBD1
CDR3nt: TGCGCCAGCAGCTCATTGGGACACAGAAACACTGAAGCTTTCTTT; CDR3aa: CASSSLGHRNTEAFF; j_gene: TRBJ1-1; v_gene: TRBV5-1; abundance: medium-sized; d_gene: .
CDR3nt: TGCAGCGTTCGTTTTTTGGGGGCAACTGAAGCTTTCTTT; CDR3aa: CSVRFLGATEAFF; j_gene: TRBJ1-1; v_gene: TRBV29-1; abundance: many; d_gene: .
CDR3nt: TGCAGCGTTCTGGATAGCGGGAGGAACTACGAGCAGTACTTC; CDR3aa: CSVLDSGRNYEQYF; j_gene: TRBJ2-7; v_gene: TRBV29-1; abundance: few; d_gene: TRBD2
CDR3nt: TGTGCCATCGGACAAGTAGGCGGGGAGCTGTTTTTT; CDR3aa: CAIGQVGGELFF; j_gene: TRBJ2-2; v_gene: TRBV10-3; abundance: many; d_gene: .
CDR3nt: TGTGCCAGCAGTTTTGAAGGGAACTATGGCTACACCTTC; CDR3aa: CASSFEGNYGYTF; j_gene: TRBJ1-2; v_gene: TRBV27; abundance: many; d_gene: .
CDR3nt: TGTGCCAGCAGTGAAGGGAGATACGAGCAGTACTTC; CDR3aa: CASSEGRYEQYF; j_gene: TRBJ2-7; v_gene: TRBV25-1; abundance: many; d_gene: .
CDR3nt: TGCAGCGTTGCCGACAGGGGTGATGAAAAACTGTTTTTT; CDR3aa: CSVADRGDEKLFF; j_gene: TRBJ1-4; v_gene: TRBV29-1; abundance: many; d_gene: TRBD1
CDR3nt: TGTGCCAGCAGCTTAGCGGCTAGCGGGAGGGCCAGGAACACCGGGGAGCTGTTTTTT; CDR3aa: CASSLAASGRARNTGELFF; j_gene: TRBJ2-2; v_gene: TRBV7-6; abundance: few; d_gene: TRBD2
CDR3nt: TGTGCCATCAGTGAGTCGACGGACGAGCAGTACTTC; CDR3aa: CAISESTDEQYF; j_gene: TRBJ2-7; v_gene: TRBV10-3; abundance: many; d_gene: .
CDR3nt: TGTGCCAGCAGTTCCGGGACTAGCGGATACAATGAGCAGTTCTTC; CDR3aa: CASSSGTSGYNEQFF; j_gene: TRBJ2-1; v_gene: TRBV6-4; abundance: many; d_gene: TRBD2
CDR3nt: TGTGCCAGCAGTGGAGCTAGGGGAGGTGAGCAGTTCTTC; CDR3aa: CASSGARGGEQFF; j_gene: TRBJ2-1; v_gene: TRBV2; abundance: .; d_gene: .
CDR3nt: TGTGCCAGCAGTGACGGACAGGATGCCTATAGCAATCAGCCCCAGCATTTT; CDR3aa: CASSDGQDAYSNQPQHF; j_gene: TRBJ1-5; v_gene: TRBV25-1; abundance: .; d_gene: TRBD1
CDR3nt: TGTGCCAGCAGCTTAGCCGGGAGTCGCACAGATACGCAGTATTTT; CDR3aa: CASSLAGSRTDTQYF; j_gene: TRBJ2-3; v_gene: TRBV7-6; abundance: .; d_gene: .
CDR3nt: TGTGCCGTCACCCGACAGGGGAGCTACGAGCAGTACTTC; CDR3aa: CAVTRQGSYEQYF; j_gene: TRBJ2-7; v_gene: TRBV10-3; abundance: many; d_gene: TRBD1
CDR3nt: TGTGCCAGCAGCCAATATCGCCTTGGTGACGAGCAGTACTTC; CDR3aa: CASSQYRLGDEQYF; j_gene: TRBJ2-7; v_gene: TRBV7-2; abundance: many; d_gene: .
CDR3nt: TGCAGCGTCCCCGACAGGCACGGGGAGCTGTTTTTT; CDR3aa: CSVPDRHGELFF; j_gene: TRBJ2-2; v_gene: TRBV29-1; abundance: many; d_gene: .
CDR3nt: TGTGCCAGCAGTGAATCGGGACAGGGATCGGGCGGCTACACCTTC; CDR3aa: CASSESGQGSGGYTF; j_gene: TRBJ1-2; v_gene: TRBV25-1; abundance: .; d_gene: TRBD1
CDR3nt: TGTGCCAGCAGTTACTCCACCGGCTACGAGCAGTACTTC; CDR3aa: CASSYSTGYEQYF; j_gene: TRBJ2-7; v_gene: TRBV6-5; abundance: many; d_gene: .
CDR3nt: TGCAGTGTTGGTTACGGACTAGCGATAAATGAGCAGTTCTTC; CDR3aa: CSVGYGLAINEQFF; j_gene: TRBJ2-1; v_gene: TRBV20-1; abundance: many; d_gene: TRBD2
CDR3nt: TGTGCCAGCAGCAAACTTAGCCCGGGACAGGGACATCAGCCCCAGCATTTT; CDR3aa: CASSKLSPGQGHQPQHF; j_gene: TRBJ1-5; v_gene: TRBV4-2; abundance: few; d_gene: TRBD1
CDR3nt: TGTGCCAGCAGGGCCGGAATGGGTGGCTACACCTTC; CDR3aa: CASRAGMGGYTF; j_gene: TRBJ1-2; v_gene: TRBV2; abundance: many; d_gene: .
CDR3nt: TGTGCCAGCAGCGTGGCAGGGGGTTTTCTTTTCTACGAGCAGTACTTC; CDR3aa: CASSVAGGFLFYEQYF; j_gene: TRBJ2-7; v_gene: TRBV7-2; abundance: few; d_gene: TRBD1
CDR3nt: TGTGCCAGTACGGACTCGTCTAGCACAGATACGCAGTATTTT; CDR3aa: CASTDSSSTDTQYF; j_gene: TRBJ2-3; v_gene: TRBV19; abundance: many; d_gene: .
CDR3nt: TGCGCCAGCAGCTTGGAGGGACTAGCAGCTCTGCATGAGCAGTTCTTC; CDR3aa: CASSLEGLAALHEQFF; j_gene: TRBJ2-1; v_gene: TRBV5-1; abundance: many; d_gene: TRBD2
CDR3nt: TGTGCCAGCAGCAGACGGACAGCGAACACCGGGGAGCTGTTTTTT; CDR3aa: CASSRRTANTGELFF; j_gene: TRBJ2-2; v_gene: TRBV6-2/TRBV6-3; abundance: few; d_gene: .
CDR3nt: TGTGCCAGCAGTTACAGGCAGGGACACAGCGGGGGTAATGAAAAACTGTTTTTT; CDR3aa: CASSYRQGHSGGNEKLFF; j_gene: TRBJ1-4; v_gene: TRBV6-6; abundance: few; d_gene: .
CDR3nt: TGCAGTGCTAGGAAGGAGGGGGGCAATCAGCCCCAGCATTTT; CDR3aa: CSARKEGGNQPQHF; j_gene: TRBJ1-5; v_gene: TRBV20-1; abundance: .; d_gene: .
CDR3nt: TGTGCCAGCAGCCCCCAGGGCGCGCGGGGCTACACCTTC; CDR3aa: CASSPQGARGYTF; j_gene: TRBJ1-2; v_gene: TRBV6-5; abundance: few; d_gene: .
CDR3nt: TGTGCCACTTATCGGGCAAAGGACAGGAGCTCCTACGAGCAGTACTTC; CDR3aa: CATYRAKDRSSYEQYF; j_gene: TRBJ2-7; v_gene: TRBV24-1; abundance: few; d_gene: TRBD1
CDR3nt: TGTGCCAGCATTCCTTCGTACGGGTTCGATACGCAGTATTTT; CDR3aa: CASIPSYGFDTQYF; j_gene: TRBJ2-3; v_gene: TRBV12-3/TRBV12-4; abundance: few; d_gene: .
CDR3nt: TGTGCCAGCAGCCCCAGGTCAGGGCCAACAGATACGCAGTATTTT; CDR3aa: CASSPRSGPTDTQYF; j_gene: TRBJ2-3; v_gene: TRBV7-2; abundance: many; d_gene: .